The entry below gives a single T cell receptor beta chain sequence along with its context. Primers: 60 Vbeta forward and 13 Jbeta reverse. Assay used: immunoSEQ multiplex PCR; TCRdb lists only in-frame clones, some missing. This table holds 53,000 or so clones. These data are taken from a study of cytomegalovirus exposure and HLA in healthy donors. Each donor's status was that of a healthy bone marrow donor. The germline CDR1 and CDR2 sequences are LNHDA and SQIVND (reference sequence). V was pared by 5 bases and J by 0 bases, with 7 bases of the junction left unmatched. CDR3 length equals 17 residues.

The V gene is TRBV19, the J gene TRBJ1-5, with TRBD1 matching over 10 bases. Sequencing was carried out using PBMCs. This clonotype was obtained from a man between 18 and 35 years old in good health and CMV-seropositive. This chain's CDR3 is CASSPGQGGPSNQPQHF. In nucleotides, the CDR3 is TGTGCCAGTAGTCCCGGACAGGGGGGGCCTAGCAATCAGCCCCAGCATTTT.